Detailed here is one TCR beta chain. The method was immunoSEQ multiplex PCR; TCRdb's version includes in-frame clones alone and lacks a portion of them. The table lists 70,000 to 95,000 clones, 75% to 95% of them singletons, with about 0.52% in the top ten. The data were taken from a study of T cell changes during pregnancy in multiple sclerosis. Looked up from germline, CDR1 is SQVTM and CDR2 is ANQGSEA. The CDR3 extends over 13 amino acids. V lost 7 bases, J lost 6 bases, and 15 bases lay in between. The chain carries TRBV29-1 and TRBJ2-2, with D perhaps matching TRBD1 (6 bases). This specimen consisted of CD4+ T cells from peripheral blood mononuclear cells, obtained in the second trimester of pregnancy. The source is a female donor with multiple sclerosis, enrolled in a pregnancy study. The CDR3 DNA reads as TGCAGCGCACAACAGGGAAAGGCCGGGGAGCTGTTTTTT. It translates to CSAQQGKAGELFF.